This is a list of T cell receptor beta chains from one sample in a study of blood T cells in healthy people across ages. One entry per CDR3 protein results from TCRdb running MiXCR on the 5' RACE reads. The sample lists roughly 860,000 distinct CDR3 sequences; approximately 67% were seen once. The specimen sequenced was blood. The receptors stem from a man younger than 45 in good health. Each CDR3 is given with its conserved first and last residue. A D gene is named only where the DNA matches it firmly. Clone size, where shown, is once, few, many, or a class for clones that have expanded.

size: -; V: TRBV4-3; D: -; J: TRBJ2-1; CDR3: CASSQDLTVVFF; DNA: TGCGCCAGCAGCCAAGATTTGACAGTAGTGTTCTTC
size: -; V: TRBV11-1; D: -; J: TRBJ2-7; CDR3: CASSVTFGPYEQYF; DNA: TGTGCCAGCAGCGTAACTTTCGGCCCCTACGAGCAGTACTTC
size: few; V: TRBV5-6; D: TRBD1; J: TRBJ1-6; CDR3: CASSWTGSNSPLHF; DNA: TGTGCCAGCAGCTGGACAGGTTCTAATTCACCCCTCCACTTT
size: -; V: TRBV20-1; D: TRBD1; J: TRBJ2-2; CDR3: CSAPDRGQTGELFF; DNA: TGCAGTGCCCCAGACAGGGGGCAAACCGGGGAGCTGTTTTTT
size: -; V: TRBV21-1; D: -; J: TRBJ2-5; CDR3: CASSPFDREQETQYF; DNA: TGTGCCAGCAGCCCGTTCGACAGGGAACAAGAGACCCAGTACTTC
size: few; V: TRBV27; D: TRBD1; J: TRBJ2-7; CDR3: CASSRPGTGAYEQYF; DNA: TGTGCCAGCAGTCGCCCCGGGACAGGGGCCTACGAGCAGTACTTC
size: few; V: TRBV12-3/TRBV12-4; D: TRBD1; J: TRBJ1-1; CDR3: CASSLGSQGYTEAFF; DNA: TGTGCCAGCAGTTTAGGCTCACAGGGGTACACTGAAGCTTTCTTT
size: -; V: TRBV5-1; D: -; J: TRBJ1-2; CDR3: CASSLPRREITFGYGYTF; DNA: TGCGCCAGCAGCTTGCCACGCAGGGAGATAACTTTTGGTTATGGCTACACCTTC
size: -; V: TRBV6-1; D: TRBD2; J: TRBJ2-1; CDR3: CASSGGLAGDEQFF; DNA: TGTGCCAGCAGTGGGGGACTAGCGGGGGATGAGCAGTTCTTC
size: once; V: TRBV18; D: TRBD1; J: TRBJ1-5; CDR3: CASSPQQGQSSNQPQHF; DNA: TGTGCCAGCTCACCACAACAGGGGCAGAGCTCCAATCAGCCCCAGCATTTT
size: -; V: TRBV20-1; D: TRBD1; J: TRBJ2-1; CDR3: CSASNRGINEQFF; DNA: TGCAGTGCGAGTAACAGGGGAATCAATGAGCAGTTCTTC
size: -; V: TRBV6-2/TRBV6-3; D: -; J: TRBJ2-3; CDR3: CASSFPGAYTDTQYF; DNA: TGTGCCAGCAGTTTCCCGGGGGCGTACACAGATACGCAGTATTTT
size: once; V: TRBV20-1; D: -; J: TRBJ2-7; CDR3: CSASLRGARTNYYEQYF; DNA: TGCAGTGCTAGTTTACGGGGGGCCCGAACTAATTACTACGAGCAGTACTTC